Below, 21 T cell receptor beta chains from the same sample are listed, as sequenced in a study of regulatory T cells in long-lasting Graves disease (dated by TCRdb to 2020 to 2022). This specimen's time point label, per the study, means: newly diagnosed GD, antithyroid drugs for less than 3 months. For both TCR sequencing and RNA sequencing, RNA was extracted from PBMCs in TRIzol. Library generation was performed with multiplex PCR. For sequencing, an Illumina HiSeq 4000 was employed. To build TCR beta libraries, CDR3 regions were amplified by Arm-PCR using iRepertoire HTBI primers. The raw public reads went through TCRdb reprocessing: fastp at Q25, MiXCR clone calling, in-frame beta chains kept. Rows with one shared CDR3 protein collapse into an entry with the most common genes and DNA. The sample profile shows over 350,000 distinct CDR3 sequences; about 15% of them were found once. The ten largest clones capture over 7.5% of the sample.

The same sample was also used in a study of T cells in Graves' hyperthyroidism and ophthalmopathy.

The source material was peripheral blood mononuclear cells (PBMCs), sampled at new diagnosis, from a patient treated with antithyroid drugs. These receptors originate from a woman aged 40-49 years with Graves disease. Donor details come from another sample of the same person, matched by shared clones.

This sequence joins TRBV5-1 and TRBJ1-6; D is uncertain. The CDR3 spans 13 residues. CDR1 is SGHRS and CDR2 is YFSETQ in the germline V gene. With 5 bases removed from V and 9 bases from J, the gap between germline ends came to 12 bases. CDR3 protein: CASRNPSGSPLHF. In DNA, the CDR3 is TGCGCCAGCAGGAACCCGAGCGGTTCACCCCTCCACTTT.

This clonotype was recorded a few times. The V call is TRBV6-1, the J call TRBJ2-7; D possibly corresponds to TRBD2 (7 bases). The germline V gene has CDR1 MNHNS and CDR2 SASEGT. Trimming removed 0 bases at V and 4 bases at J, with 13 bases between. This CDR3 is 15 amino acids long. The CDR3 loop is CASSEAPGGQYEQYF. CDR3 DNA sequence: TGTGCCAGCAGTGAAGCCCCCGGGGGGCAGTACGAGCAGTACTTC.

The sample holds many counts of this clonotype. The V call is TRBV11-2, the J call TRBJ2-3; no clear D. This CDR3 contains 11 residues. Germline lookup yields CDR1 SGHAT and CDR2 FQNNGV. Trimming removed 5 bases from V and 6 bases from J, with 6 bases in between. The CDR3 here is CASSPRDTQYF. In DNA, the CDR3 is TGTGCCAGCAGCCCACGGGATACGCAGTATTTT.

To note about this clonotype: This likely reflects a read error, since a far larger clone is one base away. The CDR3 protein is CASSSTLGGSSPQYF. The DNA for the CDR3 is TGTGCCAGCAGCTCCACCCTGGGGGGGAGTAGTCCCCAGTACTTC. V is TRBV11-2 and J is TRBJ2-5; TRBD2 aligns across 7 bases. V lost 4 bases, J lost 9 bases, and 14 bases stayed unmatched. The CDR3 loop spans 15 amino acids. Germline CDR1 is SGHAT and CDR2 is FQNNGV.

J is TRBJ1-6 and V is TRBV4-2; tentatively, D is TRBD1 (5 bases). Germline loops: CDR1 LGHNA, CDR2 YNFKEQ. The CDR3 loop spans 16 amino acids. V lost 0 bases to trimming and J lost 5 bases, with 11 bases between them. This chain's CDR3 is CASSQEAGRNNSPLHF. The CDR3 nucleotides read TGTGCCAGCAGCCAAGAGGCAGGGCGGAATAATTCACCCCTCCACTTT.

This clonotype was picked up a small number of times. The chain carries TRBV19 and TRBJ1-5; TRBD1 agrees at 8 bases. Unmatched junction bases numbered 7, after V lost 6 bases and J lost 6 bases. Germline-derived CDR1 and CDR2 are LNHDA and SQIVND (reference sequence). The CDR3 covers 14 residues. CDR3 DNA sequence: TGTGCCAGTAGCCCCGGACAGGGTCTTCAGCCCCAGCATTTT. Its protein product is CASSPGQGLQPQHF.

This clonotype has a count of ten or more. This chain uses TRBV9 with TRBJ2-2, with D hard to call. This CDR3 region has 17 residues. In germline, CDR1 is SGDLS, CDR2 YYNGEE. Between the trimmed V and J ends, which lost 0 bases and 1 base, there was a span of 13 bases. This CDR3 reads CASSVERSAWNTGELFF. Written as DNA, the CDR3 is TGTGCCAGCAGCGTAGAAAGGTCAGCTTGGAACACCGGGGAGCTGTTTTTT.

This sequence joins TRBV5-1 and TRBJ2-7; 9 bases match TRBD2. J gave up 2 bases and V 2 bases, and 5 bases lay outside the gene matches. CDR3 length equals 15 residues. CDR1 and CDR2 (germline): SGHRS, YFSETQ. CDR3 sequence: CASSFLAGKAYEQYF. Here the CDR3 DNA reads TGCGCCAGCAGCTTTCTAGCGGGAAAGGCCTACGAGCAGTACTTC.

This clonotype was seen a handful of times. The chain joins TRBV9 to TRBJ2-3; TRBD2 matches 9 bases. With 5 bases clipped from V and 0 bases from J, the junction kept 4 bases outside the gene matches. The CDR3 extends over 15 amino acids. Germline assignment: CDR1 SGDLS and CDR2 YYNGEE. CDR3: CASSDSGGSTDTQYF. CDR3 nucleotides: TGTGCCAGCAGTGATAGCGGGGGCAGCACAGATACGCAGTATTTT. The whole variable domain, filled in from reference TRBV9 and TRBJ2-3, reads DSGVTQTPKHLITATGQRVTLRCSPRSGDLSVYWYQQSLDQGLQFLIQYYNGEERAKGNILERFSAQQFPDLHSELNLSSLELGDSALYFCASSDSGGSTDTQYFGPGTRLTVL.

This clonotype was counted many times. The V gene is TRBV11-2, the J gene TRBJ2-1, with 9 bases identical to TRBD2. The germline CDR1 and CDR2 sequences are SGHAT and FQNNGV. The CDR3 is 16 residues long. Trimming cost V 5 bases and J 7 bases; bases outside gene matches: 12. DNA for the CDR3: TGTGCCAGCAGCCCCCAGGAGGGACTAGCTAAGAATGAGCAGTTCTTC. Its protein product is CASSPQEGLAKNEQFF.

This clonotype has a count of ten or more. V gene TRBV30 combines with J gene TRBJ2-5, with D hard to call. The CDR3 has 13 amino acids. The germline CDR1 and CDR2 sequences are GTSNPN and SVGIG (reference sequence). Trimming pared 0 bases from V and 4 bases from J, leaving 9 bases between. This CDR3 is CAWSVNPGETQYF. The CDR3 DNA follows: TGTGCCTGGAGTGTTAATCCCGGAGAGACCCAGTACTTC.

The CDR3 loop reads CASSLGHNNNQPQHF. The CDR3 DNA reads TGTGCCAGCTCACTGGGCCACAACAACAATCAGCCCCAGCATTTT. The rearrangement uses TRBV18 and TRBJ1-5, with D uncertain. This CDR3 contains 15 residues. Germline V gene data show CDR1 as KGHSH and CDR2 as LQKENI. V shed 4 bases and J shed 3 bases, with 13 bases lying between them.

The sample holds a few counts of this clonotype. The chain links TRBV27 to TRBJ2-5, with 7 bases lining up with TRBD2. Germline CDR1 MNHEY, CDR2 SMNVEV (reference sequence). The V gene end was trimmed by 0 bases and the J gene end by 5 bases; junction bases not matched to a gene: 6. The CDR3 is made up of 15 amino acids. The CDR3 region is CASSLSLGGMETQYF. The CDR3 DNA reads as TGTGCCAGCAGTTTATCATTGGGGGGGATGGAGACCCAGTACTTC.

This clonotype has at least ten counts. Sequence at one end of the junction differs from germline and may be a read error. This chain links TRBV28 with TRBJ1-2, with 8 bases identical to TRBD1. The CDR3 has 17 residues. The germline gives CDR1 MDHEN, CDR2 SYDVKM. DNA of the CDR3: TGTGCCAGCTGTTTGGACAGGGCATACCCTGTTAACTATGGCTACACCTTC. Its translation: CASCLDRAYPVNYGYTF.

This clonotype was seen ten or more times. The gene calls are TRBV28 and TRBJ1-2; tentatively, D is TRBD1 (5 bases). V lost 6 bases and J lost 4, with 15 bases in between. The CDR3 runs to 14 residues. The V gene's germline CDR1 is MDHEN and CDR2 SYDVKM. The CDR3 spells CASSRSGQFYGYTF. The CDR3 bases are TGTGCCAGCAGCCGTTCAGGGCAATTCTATGGCTACACCTTC.

The V call is TRBV4-1, the J call TRBJ2-5; 7 bases map to TRBD2. The CDR3 covers 16 residues. Looked up from germline, CDR1 is MGHRA and CDR2 is YSYEKL. J was trimmed by 5 bases and V by 4 bases; bases with no gene match: 13. CDR3 in amino acids: CASSPPWDSGGETQYF. CDR3 DNA: TGCGCCAGCAGCCCGCCGTGGGACTCCGGGGGGGAGACCCAGTACTTC.

This clonotype was found many times. The chain joins TRBV12-3 or TRBV12-4 to TRBJ2-5, with 7 bases matching TRBD1. CDR3 length equals 13 residues. The V gene end was trimmed by 6 bases and the J gene end by 4 bases; junction bases not matched to a gene: 5. CDR3 nucleotide sequence: TGTGCCAGCAGAGATACAGGGGCAGAGACCCAGTACTTC. This translates into CASRDTGAETQYF.

This clonotype was recorded at least ten times. This sequence joins TRBV5-5 and TRBJ2-7, with 10 bases fitting TRBD1. The CDR3 contains 15 residues. CDR1 SGHKS and CDR2 YYEKEE come from the germline V gene (reference sequence). The ends lost 4 bases at V and 0 bases at J; junction bases unmatched: 4. CDR3 loop: CASSRGQGSSYEQYF. CDR3 nucleotides: TGTGCCAGCAGCCGGGGACAGGGGAGCTCCTACGAGCAGTACTTC.

This clonotype has ten or more counts. The chain links TRBV28 to TRBJ1-5; a possible D gene is TRBD1 (5 bases). Germline values: CDR1 MDHEN, CDR2 SYDVKM. V was pared by 7 bases and J by 5 bases, with 21 bases between. This CDR3 comprises 16 residues. The CDR3 sequence is CASTPGGTPVDQPQHF. The CDR3 coding sequence is TGTGCCAGCACCCCCGGGGGGACCCCGGTGGATCAGCCCCAGCATTTT.

There are many counts of this clonotype. V gene TRBV12-3 or TRBV12-4 combines with J gene TRBJ1-1; D remains unclear. This CDR3 is built from 13 residues. V was clipped by 5 bases and J by 0 bases, with 7 bases between them. The CDR3 DNA sequence: TGTGCCAGCAGTCATGGACTGAACACTGAAGCTTTCTTT. Translating it yields CASSHGLNTEAFF.

Worth noting for this clonotype: This may be a read error, as it is one base from a much larger clone. No conserved phenylalanine or tryptophan ends this CDR3, so it is likely a read error. The genes are TRBV7-2 and TRBJ2-7; D remains unclear. The germline V gene encodes CDR1 SGHTA and CDR2 FQGNSA. CDR3 length: 11 residues. V was pared by 11 bases and J by 4 bases, with 12 bases between. CDR3 DNA sequence: TGTGCCTGGAGTGTGGGTTACGAGCAGTACTCC. Translation: CAWSVGYEQYS.